This T cell receptor (beta chain) was identified during a study of blood T cell repertoires in COVID-19. Study-wide context: From the United States, Italy and Spain came samples of acute and convalescent COVID-19. PBMCs, B-cell-depleted T cells, or T cells were the source of the cDNA or gDNA that made up the material.

In the authors' workflow: Counts of nucleated cells, estimated from reference gene primer amplification, were obtained. Some clones are missing from TCRdb's copy, which holds only in-frame ones; the method was immunoSEQ multiplex PCR. V and J calls plus clone size are reproduced from that table; the DNA served to infer D and trimming. The data contain around 72,000 clones, around 90% of them seen just once; the ten biggest clones take up around 30%. The CDR3 sequence is 13 residues long. Germline V gives CDR1 SGHAT, CDR2 FQNNGV. The junction had 4 bases not matched to a gene; V was cut back by 1 base and J by 8 bases.

Material for sequencing was peripheral blood. The chain couples TRBV11-2 to TRBJ1-2, with 7 bases lining up with TRBD1. This receptor was identified in a man aged 45-65 years with acute or convalescent COVID-19. The CDR3 DNA sequence: TGTGCCAGCAGCTTAGGACAGGGAGGCGGCTACACCTTC. Protein product: CASSLGQGGGYTF.